This paragraph reports one T cell receptor beta chain. Using a J-beta primer mix together with a sample-barcoded 5' primer, a second PCR was run for roughly 7 to 12 cycles. A minimum of 2.5 million CDR3-containing paired-end reads was obtained for each sample. A single record per CDR3 protein comes from TCRdb applying MiXCR to the 5' RACE reads. The sample lists under 950,000 distinct CDR3 sequences; 20% to 25% were seen once. These data belong to a study of blood T cells in healthy people across ages. CDR1 is ENHRY and CDR2 is SYGVKD in the germline V gene. J lost 7 bases, V lost 7 bases, and 2 bases had no gene match. CDR3 length: 13 residues.

This TCR derives from a man aged 70-80 years in good health. The genes are TRBV10-3 and TRBJ2-1; 12 positions agree with TRBD2. The sequenced sample consisted of blood. The CDR3, as DNA: TGTGCCATCAATGGACTAGCGGGGAATGAGCAGTTCTTC. This gives the protein CAINGLAGNEQFF.